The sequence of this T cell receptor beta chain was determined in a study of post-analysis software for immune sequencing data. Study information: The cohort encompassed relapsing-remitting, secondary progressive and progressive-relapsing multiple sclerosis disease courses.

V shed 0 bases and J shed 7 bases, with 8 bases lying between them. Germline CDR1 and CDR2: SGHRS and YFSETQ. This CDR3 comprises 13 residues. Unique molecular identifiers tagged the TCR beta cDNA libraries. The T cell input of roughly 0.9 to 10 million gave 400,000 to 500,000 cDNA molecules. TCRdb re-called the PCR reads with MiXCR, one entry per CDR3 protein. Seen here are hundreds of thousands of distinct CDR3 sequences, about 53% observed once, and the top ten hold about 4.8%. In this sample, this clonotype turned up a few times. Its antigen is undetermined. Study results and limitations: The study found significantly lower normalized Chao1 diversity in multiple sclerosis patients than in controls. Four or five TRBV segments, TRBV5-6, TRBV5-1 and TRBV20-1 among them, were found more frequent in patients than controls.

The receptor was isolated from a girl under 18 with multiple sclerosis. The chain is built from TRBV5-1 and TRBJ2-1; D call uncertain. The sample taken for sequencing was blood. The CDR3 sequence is CASSLVQSNEQFF. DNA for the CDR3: TGCGCCAGCAGCTTGGTACAGTCGAATGAGCAGTTCTTC.